This TCR beta chain derives from a study of blood T cell repertoires in COVID-19. Study at large: Acute-phase and convalescent COVID-19 samples originated in the United States, Italy and Spain. The analysed material was cDNA or gDNA that came from T cells, B-cell-depleted T cells, or PBMCs.

The CDR3 loop spans 13 amino acids. Trimming took off 2 bases at V and 5 bases at J, with 8 bases between the two ends. Germline CDR1 KGHSH, CDR2 LQKENI. In the source study's methods: Reference gene primer amplification gave nucleated cell count estimates. Only in-frame clones appear in the TCRdb table, and some are missing; sequencing was by immunoSEQ multiplex PCR. The V and J calls and clone size are taken from that table; D and trimming were inferred from the DNA. The sample lists 250,000 to 400,000 clones; about nine tenths were seen once. The receptor was isolated from a woman aged 30 to 39 with COVID-19, enrolled during active disease. The chain combines TRBV18 with TRBJ2-3; D unclear. Sequencing was performed on peripheral blood. This chain's CDR3 is CASSPNNRDTQYF. Written as DNA, the CDR3 is TGTGCCAGCTCACCAAACAACAGAGATACGCAGTATTTT.